These 29 T cell receptor beta chains share one sample of origin, sequenced in a study of shared clonotypes between healthy human individuals. Only CD45RO-negative cells positively selected for CCR7 counted as naive CD8 cells, so terminally differentiated effector memory CD45RA+ cells were excluded. Some clones are missing from TCRdb's copy, which holds only in-frame ones; the method was immunoSEQ multiplex PCR. Of about 680,000 clones listed, about 90% were seen once; the top ten hold about 24%. Sequenced: naive CD8+ T cells sorted from blood. The receptors were gathered from a man younger than 45 in good health.

The genes are TRBV4-3 and TRBJ2-1, with TRBD1 identical over 8 bases. The V and J ends lost 2 bases and 5 bases, in that order; junction bases with no gene match: 8. Germline values: CDR1 LGHNA, CDR2 YSLEER. This CDR3 spans 16 amino acids. CDR3 protein: CASSQITGGLHNEQFF. The DNA of the CDR3 is TGCGCCAGCAGCCAAATTACAGGGGGGCTCCACAATGAGCAGTTCTTC.

The chain carries TRBV28 and TRBJ1-3; no reliable D call. Trimming stripped 1 base from V and 1 base from J, with 11 bases between. This CDR3 spans 16 amino acids. Germline lookup yields CDR1 MDHEN and CDR2 SYDVKM. CDR3 in DNA: TGTGCCAGCAGTTTATCTAGCGGGGATTCTGGAAACACCATATATTTT. This sequence encodes CASSLSSGDSGNTIYF. Filled out from reference TRBV28 and TRBJ1-3, the complete variable domain reads DVKVTQSSRYLVKRTGEKVFLECVQDMDHENMFWYRQDPGLGLRLIYFSYDVKMKEKGDIPEGYSVSREKKERFSLILESASTNQTSMYLCASSLSSGDSGNTIYFGEGSWLTVV.

The V and J genes are TRBV27 and TRBJ2-2; 8 bases align to TRBD2. CDR1 is MNHEY, CDR2 SMNVEV, per germline (reference sequence). Trimming removed 8 bases from V and 1 base from J; junction bases left unmatched: 18. This CDR3 has 19 residues. CDR3 loop: CASGFDTAIAGLNTGELFF. CDR3 bases: TGTGCCAGCGGATTCGACACTGCCATAGCGGGGCTGAACACCGGGGAGCTGTTTTTT.

V is TRBV5-6 and J is TRBJ2-2, with 7 bases aligning to TRBD1. The CDR3 extends over 12 amino acids. In germline, CDR1 is SGHDT, CDR2 YYEEEE. The trim removed 4 bases at V and 15 bases at J, leaving 9 bases unmatched. The CDR3 here is CASSHGTDKMFF. The DNA for the CDR3 is TGTGCCAGCAGCCACGGGACAGACAAAATGTTTTTT.

The rearrangement joins TRBV28 to TRBJ2-1, with a weak D call TRBD2 (5 bases). The V end lost 7 bases, the J end lost 5 bases, and 15 bases lay between the germline ends. This CDR3 region has 14 residues. The germline V gene encodes CDR1 MDHEN and CDR2 SYDVKM. The CDR3 region is CASTSLGFNNEQFF. The CDR3 bases are TGTGCCAGCACGTCACTAGGGTTTAACAATGAGCAGTTCTTC.

The V and J genes are TRBV7-8 and TRBJ2-1; 11 positions agree with TRBD2. Germline CDR1 reads SGHVS; CDR2 reads FQNEAQ. The CDR3 sequence is 16 residues long. With 2 bases clipped from V and 5 bases from J, the junction kept 5 bases outside the gene matches. The CDR3 region has the DNA TGTGCCAGCAGCTTATTAGGGACTAGCGGTCACAATGAGCAGTTCTTC. This codes for CASSLLGTSGHNEQFF.

A few counts support this clone. Other DNA sequences in the same sample also yield this CDR3. The chain couples TRBV7-2 to TRBJ1-3, with D unresolved. CDR1 SGHTA and CDR2 FQGNSA come from the germline V gene. V lost 1 base to trimming and J lost 0 bases, with 4 bases between them. CDR3 length equals 14 residues. CDR3: CASSLGTSGNTIYF. The CDR3 region has the DNA TGTGCCAGCAGCTTAGGGACCTCTGGAAACACCATATATTTT.

The chain recombines TRBV10-2 with TRBJ2-2; 12 nucleotides agree with TRBD2. The CDR3 runs to 18 residues. Germline values: CDR1 WSHSY, CDR2 SAAADI. V lost 7 bases to trimming and J lost 2 bases; unmatched junction nucleotides: 11. In DNA, the CDR3 is TGCGCCAGCACAGGGACTAGCGGGCTATCTGCAAACACCGGGGAGCTGTTTTTT. It translates to CASTGTSGLSANTGELFF.

This clone was seen just once. Other DNA sequences from this sample encode an identical CDR3 as well. V is TRBV7-9 and J is TRBJ2-7; D remains ambiguous. The length of the CDR3 is 12 residues. The ends were cut back, 3 bases at V and 4 bases at J, with 7 bases in the middle. Looked up from germline, CDR1 is SEHNR and CDR2 is FQNEAQ (reference sequence). The CDR3 here is CASSFDTYEQYF. The CDR3 DNA is TGTGCCAGCAGCTTCGACACTTACGAGCAGTACTTC.

This sequence joins TRBV9 and TRBJ1-2; D is unresolved. Germline V lookup: CDR1 SGDLS, CDR2 YYNGEE. V lost 4 bases and J 2 bases, leaving 18 bases between the germline ends. The CDR3 sequence is 16 residues long. This CDR3 reads CASSSGQHSLNYGYTF. The DNA for the CDR3 is TGTGCCAGCAGCTCGGGTCAACACTCGCTAAACTATGGCTACACCTTC. The full variable domain, completed using reference TRBV9 and TRBJ1-2, is DSGVTQTPKHLITATGQRVTLRCSPRSGDLSVYWYQQSLDQGLQFLIQYYNGEERAKGNILERFSAQQFPDLHSELNLSSLELGDSALYFCASSSGQHSLNYGYTFGSGTRLTVV.

The CDR3 DNA follows: TGTGCCAGCAGGGCGACTAGCGGGAGGGCCAGTGAGCAGTTCTTC. As protein: CASRATSGRASEQFF. The J gene is TRBJ2-1, the V gene TRBV2; the match to TRBD2 covers 14 bases. CDR1 is SNHLY and CDR2 is FYNNEI in the germline V gene. The trim removed 6 bases at V and 9 bases at J, leaving 7 bases unmatched. The CDR3 spans 15 residues.

V usage is TRBV13 and J usage is TRBJ2-1, with TRBD2 identical over 11 bases. V gave up 1 base and J gave up 7 bases; unmatched junction bases: 3. Germline CDR1 and CDR2: PRHDT and FYEKMQ (reference sequence). The CDR3 totals 15 residues. The CDR3 nucleotides read TGTGCCAGCAGCTTAGTACTAGCGGGAGTTAATGAGCAGTTCTTC. It codes for CASSLVLAGVNEQFF.

The V and J genes are TRBV7-9 and TRBJ2-7, with 9 bases lining up with TRBD1. Trimming at V came to 5 bases and at J to 2 bases, leaving 7 bases not matched to a gene. CDR1 and CDR2 (germline): SEHNR, FQNEAQ (reference sequence). This CDR3 contains 15 residues. The CDR3 coding sequence is TGTGCCAGCAGCCCAACAGGGGGCAGACCCTACGAGCAGTACTTC. Translation: CASSPTGGRPYEQYF.

Here the CDR3 reads CASSFGQGGDTNEKLFF. The CDR3 coding sequence is TGTGCCAGCAGCTTTGGACAGGGGGGGGACACAAATGAAAAACTGTTTTTT. This chain uses TRBV5-4 with TRBJ1-4; 10 bases agree with TRBD1. V was clipped by 2 bases and J by 5 bases; unmatched bases: 9. The CDR3 extends over 17 amino acids. The germline gives CDR1 SGHNT, CDR2 YYREEE (reference sequence).

The gene calls are TRBV7-9 and TRBJ2-3; 12 bases agree with TRBD2. CDR1 is SEHNR and CDR2 is FQNEAQ in the germline V gene (reference sequence). CDR3 length: 17 amino acids. The J segment lost 0 bases and the V segment lost 8 bases, leaving 9 bases of the junction unmatched. CDR3 sequence (DNA): TGTGCCAGCCGGGAAGGACTAGCGGGATCTAGCACAGATACGCAGTATTTT. Protein sequence: CASREGLAGSSTDTQYF.

The J gene is TRBJ2-7, the V gene TRBV9; the match to TRBD2 covers 13 bases. V shed 3 bases, J shed 3 bases, and the junction held 3 bases outside the gene matches. This CDR3 region has 15 residues. Germline lookup yields CDR1 SGDLS and CDR2 YYNGEE. CDR3 coding DNA: TGTGCCAGCAGCGGAGGACTAGCGGGAGTCTACGAGCAGTACTTC. Translating it yields CASSGGLAGVYEQYF.

This chain links TRBV14 with TRBJ1-3, with a tentative D call TRBD1 (6 bases). Germline CDR1 and CDR2: SGHDN and FVKESK. This CDR3 has 14 amino acids. Trimming left V 3 bases short and J 2 bases short, with 8 bases between. The CDR3 DNA is TGTGCCAGCAGCCATGAGGGGGCTGGAAACACCATATATTTT. The encoded protein is CASSHEGAGNTIYF.

The chain uses TRBV4-1 and TRBJ2-1; D gene ambiguous. V was clipped by 8 bases and J by 3 bases, with 14 bases between them. This CDR3 comprises 14 residues. Germline CDR1 and CDR2: MGHRA and YSYEKL. The CDR3 sequence is CASSFRVGYNEQFF. The CDR3 DNA follows: TGCGCCAGCTCCTTTAGGGTGGGCTACAATGAGCAGTTCTTC.

The J gene is TRBJ2-3, the V gene TRBV7-3, with 11 bases that match TRBD2. The CDR3 runs 17 residues. J gave up 4 bases and V 6 bases, and 12 bases lay outside the gene matches. From germline, CDR1 is SGHTA and CDR2 FQGTGA. CDR3: CASSHIAGGPESDTQYF. CDR3 in DNA: TGTGCCAGCAGTCATATAGCGGGAGGGCCAGAGTCAGATACGCAGTATTTT.

V and J are TRBV5-6 and TRBJ2-2; 7 bases agree with TRBD2. CDR1 and CDR2 from the germline V gene are SGHDT and YYEEEE. The CDR3 runs 15 residues. Trimming cost V 6 bases and J 7 bases; bases outside gene matches: 12. In DNA, the CDR3 is TGTGCCAGCACCGGGACTATAGGGCCCGTCGGGGAGCTGTTTTTT. It is translated as CASTGTIGPVGELFF.

The chain couples TRBV7-9 to TRBJ2-2; a weak D match, TRBD1 (6 bases). The germline V gene encodes CDR1 SEHNR and CDR2 FQNEAQ (reference sequence). V lost 4 bases and J lost 5, with 23 bases in between. The CDR3 loop spans 18 amino acids. The CDR3 region is CASSSSLRSQGRTGELFF. As DNA, the CDR3 is TGTGCCAGCAGCTCCTCACTCAGGTCCCAGGGGAGAACCGGGGAGCTGTTTTTT.

The chain employs TRBV28 and TRBJ1-3; D uncertain. Germline V gives CDR1 MDHEN, CDR2 SYDVKM. This CDR3 has 16 residues. Trimming removed 4 bases at V and 0 bases at J, with 13 bases between. This chain's CDR3 is CASSSPRVPSGNTIYF. CDR3 sequence (DNA): TGTGCCAGCAGTTCCCCTAGGGTCCCCTCTGGAAACACCATATATTTT.

This clone was seen a single time. The J gene is TRBJ2-7, the V gene TRBV10-3; 12 nucleotides agree with TRBD1. The junction had 9 bases not matched to a gene; V was cut back by 2 bases and J by 4 bases. The CDR3 is 17 residues long. Per the germline V gene, CDR1 is ENHRY and CDR2 is SYGVKD. CDR3 residues: CAISEESTGQGAYEQYF. In DNA, the CDR3 is TGTGCCATCAGTGAGGAATCGACGGGACAGGGGGCGTACGAGCAGTACTTC.

The chain employs TRBV5-4 and TRBJ2-5; D unclear. Germline CDR1 SGHNT, CDR2 YYREEE (reference sequence). The CDR3 loop spans 12 amino acids. Between the trimmed V and J ends, which lost 0 bases and 3 bases, there was a span of 3 bases. DNA of the CDR3: TGTGCCAGCAGCTTGGGCAAAGAGACCCAGTACTTC. Translation gives CASSLGKETQYF.

This sequence joins TRBV7-9 and TRBJ2-1; 9 bases align to TRBD1. The junction had 7 bases not matched to a gene; V was cut back by 1 base and J by 9 bases. The CDR3 runs to 15 residues. Germline values: CDR1 SEHNR, CDR2 FQNEAQ (reference sequence). The CDR3 loop is CASSLDPQGAGEQFF. CDR3 nucleotide sequence: TGTGCCAGCAGCTTAGATCCACAGGGGGCAGGTGAGCAGTTCTTC. Supplemented by reference TRBV7-9 and TRBJ2-1, the full variable domain reads DTGVSQNPRHKITKRGQNVTFRCDPISEHNRLYWYRQTLGQGPEFLTYFQNEAQLEKSRLLSDRFSAERPKGSFSTLEIQRTEQGDSAMYLCASSLDPQGAGEQFFGPGTRLTVL.

The rearrangement uses TRBV4-1 and TRBJ2-5; 8 bases are shared with TRBD1. The end of the DNA is better explained by TRBJ2-7, so the J call may be wrong. The V gene's germline CDR1 is MGHRA and CDR2 YSYEKL. The CDR3 consists of 13 residues. The DNA for the CDR3 is TGCGCCAGCAGTTGGGACAGGACCTACGAGCAGTACTTC. Its translation is CASSWDRTYEQYF.

This chain links TRBV4-2 with TRBJ2-1; the D gene is possibly TRBD1 (6 bases). There are 16 residues in the CDR3. V was trimmed by 6 bases and J by 6 bases, leaving 21 bases between them. Germline assignment: CDR1 LGHNA and CDR2 YNFKEQ. The CDR3 DNA is TGTGCCAGCAGGGGGGCCAGACTTTCTATCAGCAATGAGCAGTTCTTC. Protein product: CASRGARLSISNEQFF.

The J gene is TRBJ2-7, the V gene TRBV19, with TRBD1 identical over 8 bases. Germline V gives CDR1 LNHDA, CDR2 SQIVND (reference sequence). The CDR3 is 15 amino acids. The V and J ends lost 3 bases and 5 bases, in that order; junction bases with no gene match: 9. CDR3 nucleotides: TGTGCCAGTAGTATCGACAGGGGCCTTTCGAACGAGCAGTACTTC. Its translation is CASSIDRGLSNEQYF. The variable domain in full, completed from reference TRBV19 and TRBJ2-7, reads DGGITQSPKYLFRKEGQNVTLSCEQNLNHDAMYWYRQDPGQGLRLIYYSQIVNDFQKGDIAEGYSVSREKKESFPLTVTSAQKNPTAFYLCASSIDRGLSNEQYFGPGTRLTVT.

This sequence joins TRBV15 and TRBJ1-1, with 7 bases that match TRBD1. The CDR3 has 15 residues. CDR1 and CDR2 from the germline V gene are LNHNV and YYDKDF (reference sequence). The V and J ends lost 2 bases and 1 base, in that order; junction bases with no gene match: 4. The CDR3, as DNA: TGTGCCACCAGCAGATACGGGACAGAGAACACTGAAGCTTTCTTT. Its translation: CATSRYGTENTEAFF.